The entry below gives a single T cell receptor beta chain sequence along with its context. Its cognate antigen is unknown. Because the CDR3 is missing its conserved closing phenylalanine or tryptophan, this is likely a read error. Trimming left V 3 bases short and J 4 bases short, with 19 bases between. This CDR3 region has 17 residues. The data were taken from a study of T cells in Graves' hyperthyroidism and ophthalmopathy. Whole-study findings and limits: In simple terms, a model built on 13 V-J features told ophthalmopathy apart from stable hyperthyroidism.

RNA transcripts provided the source from which TCR beta CDR3 regions were amplified. Using the HTBI primer set, a first-round RT-PCR was run on the TCR CDR3. TCRdb recomputed calls from the multiplex PCR reads with MiXCR, one row per CDR3 protein. Of about 52,000 distinct CDR3 sequences in the sample, approximately 52% were seen once. Exclusions: uncontrolled infection, other autoimmune disease, pregnancy, lactation. Around 10 ml of fresh peripheral blood supplied the PBMCs. The sequencing sample was made of blood. The V gene is TRBV12-3 or TRBV12-4, the J gene TRBJ1-5; D gene uncertain. The source of this sequence is a woman between 50 and 59 years old with Graves' ophthalmopathy. In nucleotides, the CDR3 is TGTGCCAGCAGTTTCAATGCCCACATATCCAAGAATCAGCCCCAGCATTAT. This encodes CASSFNAHISKNQPQHY.